The 10 T cell receptor beta chains reported below all come from one sample, sequenced in a study of shared clonotypes between healthy human individuals (dated by TCRdb to 2020 to 2022). Libraries were built with the immunoSEQ multiplex PCR assay. This immuneACCESS table, as held by TCRdb, lists in-frame sequences with V and J called but not all clones. Of the missing ones, under half trace to an unresolved V gene in checked studies; the others have no known cause. The sample table records 2 million to 2.5 million clones; approximately 93% of these occur just once. Of the sample, roughly 0.36% is held by the ten largest clones. The specimen sequenced was naive CD4+ T cells from PBMCs. The cell subset or site label of this sample denotes: CD45RA+ positively selected. The receptors originated from a man between 18 and 35 years old in good health. Some clones in this sample may be carry-over from other donors' samples.

The rearrangement links TRBV5-1 to TRBJ1-5; D not resolved. The CDR3 consists of 13 residues. Trimming pared 0 bases from V and 8 bases from J, leaving 9 bases between. The germline gives CDR1 SGHRS, CDR2 YFSETQ. For the CDR3, the DNA is TGCGCCAGCAGCTTGGAGGGTTTGGAGCCCCAGCATTTT. Its protein product is CASSLEGLEPQHF. Filled out from reference TRBV5-1 and TRBJ1-5, the complete variable domain reads KAGVTQTPRYLIKTRGQQVTLSCSPISGHRSVSWYQQTPGQGLQFLFEYFSETQRNKGNFPGRFSGRQFSNSRSEMNVSTLELGDSALYLCASSLEGLEPQHFGDGTRLSIL.

The chain combines TRBV27 with TRBJ2-7; D gene uncertain. V lost 6 bases and J lost 6, with 12 bases in between. The germline gives CDR1 MNHEY, CDR2 SMNVEV (reference sequence). CDR3 size: 12 residues. Here the CDR3 reads CASRDGSREQYF. For the CDR3, the DNA is TGTGCCAGCAGGGACGGGTCTCGCGAGCAGTACTTC.

The chain recombines TRBV13 with TRBJ1-2, with 8 bases matching TRBD1. The V gene end was trimmed by 5 bases and the J gene end by 3 bases; junction bases not matched to a gene: 5. CDR3 length equals 14 residues. The germline gives CDR1 PRHDT, CDR2 FYEKMQ (reference sequence). The CDR3 region is CASSRGQGDYGYTF. The CDR3 nucleotides read TGTGCCAGCAGCCGAGGACAGGGTGACTATGGCTACACCTTC. Together with reference TRBV13 and TRBJ1-2, the CDR3 gives the full variable domain: AAGVIQSPRHLIKEKRETATLKCYPIPRHDTVYWYQQGPGQDPQFLISFYEKMQSDKGSIPDRFSAQQFSDYHSELNMSSLELGDSALYFCASSRGQGDYGYTFGSGTRLTVV.

Comment on this clone: The identical CDR3 is also encoded by other nucleotide sequences in the sample. This rearrangement joins TRBV19 to TRBJ2-7; 8 nucleotides agree with TRBD2. After removal of 9 bases from V and 0 bases from J, the junction contained 4 bases not matched to a gene. The CDR3 has 13 residues. Germline V gives CDR1 LNHDA, CDR2 SQIVND (reference sequence). CDR3 sequence: CASSSGSSYEQYF. DNA for the CDR3: TGTGCCAGCTCGAGCGGGAGCTCCTACGAGCAGTACTTC.

This clone was seen just once. The CDR3 is CAISAGTGSMGEQYF. CDR3 in DNA: TGTGCCATCAGCGCCGGGACAGGGTCTATGGGCGAGCAGTACTTC. This chain links TRBV10-3 with TRBJ2-7, with 9 positions matching TRBD1. This CDR3 comprises 15 residues. V was pared by 6 bases and J by 6 bases, with 12 bases of the junction left unmatched. Per the germline V gene, CDR1 is ENHRY and CDR2 is SYGVKD.

Of note for this clone: At the DNA level, this CDR3 is encoded by other sequences in the same sample as well. This chain uses TRBV5-1 with TRBJ2-2; no definite D call. Germline V gene sequence: CDR1 SGHRS, CDR2 YFSETQ. V dropped 0 bases and J dropped 2 bases, with 8 bases sitting between them. This CDR3 spans 15 amino acids. The CDR3 DNA follows: TGCGCCAGCAGCTTGGTCGGCAGAAACACCGGGGAGCTGTTTTTT. It encodes CASSLVGRNTGELFF.

The chain joins TRBV7-9 to TRBJ2-3, with a tentative D call TRBD1 (6 bases). V shed 2 bases and J shed 7 bases, with 13 bases lying between them. Per germline, CDR1 SEHNR and CDR2 FQNEAQ (reference sequence). CDR3 length: 14 amino acids. In nucleotides, the CDR3 is TGTGCCAGCAGCTTACTAACAGGGCCGAATACGCAGTATTTT. Translated: CASSLLTGPNTQYF.

This sequence joins TRBV9 and TRBJ2-1; 8 bases match TRBD2. The CDR3 has 16 residues. Germline CDR1 reads SGDLS; CDR2 reads YYNGEE. J lost 6 bases, V lost 0 bases, and 8 bases had no gene match. In DNA form, the CDR3 reads TGTGCCAGCAGCGTAGTTCCGGGAGGGCTCGGCAATGAGCAGTTCTTC. Its protein product is CASSVVPGGLGNEQFF.

This rearrangement joins TRBV7-8 to TRBJ2-7; D possibly uses TRBD1 or TRBD2 (5 bases each). V lost 1 base, J lost 2 bases, and 15 bases lay in between. Germline assignment: CDR1 SGHVS and CDR2 FQNEAQ. The CDR3 contains 16 residues. The CDR3 reads CASSLEVPGLPYEQYF. Written as DNA, the CDR3 is TGTGCCAGCAGCTTAGAGGTCCCGGGGCTCCCCTACGAGCAGTACTTC. Full variable domain (missing parts from reference TRBV7-8 and TRBJ2-7): GAGVSQSPRYKVAKRGQDVALRCDPISGHVSLFWYQQALGQGPEFLTYFQNEAQLDKSGLPSDRFFAERPEGSVSTLKIQRTQQEDSAVYLCASSLEVPGLPYEQYFGPGTRLTVT.

V gene TRBV2 combines with J gene TRBJ1-1; D remains unclear. V was clipped by 5 bases and J by 1 base, with 8 bases between them. CDR1 SNHLY and CDR2 FYNNEI come from the germline V gene. This CDR3 is 13 amino acids long. The CDR3 DNA follows: TGTGCCAGCAGTTGGGGTCGGAACACTGAAGCTTTCTTT. This codes for CASSWGRNTEAFF. Full variable domain (remainder filled in from reference TRBV2 and TRBJ1-1): EPEVTQTPSHQVTQMGQEVILRCVPISNHLYFYWYRQILGQKVEFLVSFYNNEISEKSEIFDDQFSVERPDGSNFTLKIRSTKLEDSAMYFCASSWGRNTEAFFGQGTRLTVV.